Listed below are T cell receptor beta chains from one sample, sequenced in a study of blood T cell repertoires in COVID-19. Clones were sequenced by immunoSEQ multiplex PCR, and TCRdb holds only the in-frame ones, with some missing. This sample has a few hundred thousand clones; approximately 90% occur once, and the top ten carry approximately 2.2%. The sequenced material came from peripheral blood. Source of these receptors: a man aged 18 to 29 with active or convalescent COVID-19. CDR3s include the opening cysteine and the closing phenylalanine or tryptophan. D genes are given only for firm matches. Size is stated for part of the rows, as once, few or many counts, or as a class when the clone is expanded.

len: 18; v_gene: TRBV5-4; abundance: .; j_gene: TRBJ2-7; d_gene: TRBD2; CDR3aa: CASSSPSSGGPTTYEQYF; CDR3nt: TGTGCCAGCAGCTCCCCCTCTAGCGGGGGTCCCACCACCTACGAGCAGTACTTC
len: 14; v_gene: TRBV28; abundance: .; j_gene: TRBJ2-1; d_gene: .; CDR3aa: CASTLAPNYNEQFF; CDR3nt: TGTGCCAGCACCCTAGCGCCCAACTACAATGAGCAGTTCTTC
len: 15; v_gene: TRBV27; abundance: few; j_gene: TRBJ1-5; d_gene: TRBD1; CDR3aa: CASSLSQGANQPQHF; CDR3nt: TGTGCCAGCAGTTTATCCCAGGGGGCCAATCAGCCCCAGCATTTT
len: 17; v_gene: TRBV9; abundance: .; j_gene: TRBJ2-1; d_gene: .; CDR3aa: CASSGGGVLGAYNEQFF; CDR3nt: TGTGCCAGCAGCGGAGGGGGGGTACTTGGGGCCTACAATGAGCAGTTCTTC
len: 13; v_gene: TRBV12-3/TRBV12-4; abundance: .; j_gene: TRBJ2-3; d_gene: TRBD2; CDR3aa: CASGLAGRDTQYF; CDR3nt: TGTGCCAGCGGACTAGCGGGGCGAGATACGCAGTATTTT
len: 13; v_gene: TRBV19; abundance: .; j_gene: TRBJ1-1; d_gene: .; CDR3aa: CASSHSMNTEAFF; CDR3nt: TGTGCCAGTAGCCATAGCATGAACACTGAAGCTTTCTTT
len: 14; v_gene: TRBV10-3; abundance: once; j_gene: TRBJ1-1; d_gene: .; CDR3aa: CAIPHLNRDTEAFF; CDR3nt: TGTGCCATCCCACACCTCAACAGGGACACTGAAGCTTTCTTT
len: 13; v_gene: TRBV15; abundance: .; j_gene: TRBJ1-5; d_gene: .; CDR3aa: CATSRGGNQPQHF; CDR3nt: TGTGCCACCAGCAGAGGCGGAAATCAGCCCCAGCATTTT
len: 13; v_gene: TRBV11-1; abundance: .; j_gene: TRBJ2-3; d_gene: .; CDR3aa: CASSLPTGSTQYF; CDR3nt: TGTGCCAGCAGCTTACCGACAGGTTCCACGCAGTATTTT
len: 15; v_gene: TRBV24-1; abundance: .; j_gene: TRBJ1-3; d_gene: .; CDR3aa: CATSDTRGSGNTIYF; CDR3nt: TGTGCCACCAGTGATACCAGGGGTTCCGGAAACACCATATATTTT
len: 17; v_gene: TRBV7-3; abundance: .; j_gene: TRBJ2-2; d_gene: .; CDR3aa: CASSLGFGGRPTGELFF; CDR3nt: TGTGCCAGCAGCTTAGGGTTTGGCGGGCGGCCAACCGGGGAGCTGTTTTTT
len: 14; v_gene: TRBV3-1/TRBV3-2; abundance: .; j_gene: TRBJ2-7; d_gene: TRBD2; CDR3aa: CASSRLAESYEQYF; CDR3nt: TGTGCCAGCAGTCGACTAGCGGAGAGCTACGAGCAGTACTTC
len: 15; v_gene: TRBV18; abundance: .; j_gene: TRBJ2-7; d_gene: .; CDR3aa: CASSPPGSTFHEQYF; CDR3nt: TGTGCCAGCTCACCCCCCGGGTCTACTTTTCACGAGCAGTACTTC
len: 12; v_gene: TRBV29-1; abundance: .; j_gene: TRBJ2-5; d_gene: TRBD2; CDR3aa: CSVVLAEETQYF; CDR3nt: TGCAGCGTTGTACTAGCGGAAGAGACCCAGTACTTC
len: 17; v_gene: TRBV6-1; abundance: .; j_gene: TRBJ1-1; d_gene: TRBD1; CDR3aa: CASSVLGSGTGSNEAFF; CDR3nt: TGTGCCAGCAGTGTCCTAGGATCCGGGACAGGGTCGAATGAAGCTTTCTTT
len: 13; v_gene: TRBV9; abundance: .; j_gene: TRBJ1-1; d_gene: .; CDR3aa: CASSVYTNTEAFF; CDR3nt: TGTGCCAGCAGCGTTTACACGAACACTGAAGCTTTCTTT
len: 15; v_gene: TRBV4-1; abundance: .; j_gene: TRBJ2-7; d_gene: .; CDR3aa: CASSQGSGYKGEQYF; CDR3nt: TGCGCCAGCAGCCAAGGAAGCGGGTATAAAGGCGAGCAGTACTTC
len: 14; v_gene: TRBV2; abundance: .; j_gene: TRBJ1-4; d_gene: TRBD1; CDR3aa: CASVPGRGNEKLFF; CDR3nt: TGTGCCAGCGTGCCGGGCAGGGGGAATGAAAAACTGTTTTTT
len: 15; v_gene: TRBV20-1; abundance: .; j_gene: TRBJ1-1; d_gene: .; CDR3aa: CSASGGDGRDTEAFF; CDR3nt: TGCAGTGCTAGTGGGGGAGATGGCCGGGACACTGAAGCTTTCTTT
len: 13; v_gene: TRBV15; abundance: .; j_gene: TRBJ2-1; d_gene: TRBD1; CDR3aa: CATSSDRGNEQFF; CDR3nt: TGTGCCACCAGCAGTGACAGGGGCAATGAGCAGTTCTTC
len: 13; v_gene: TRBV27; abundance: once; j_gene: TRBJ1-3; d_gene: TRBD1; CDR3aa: CASRGTAGNTIYF; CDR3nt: TGTGCCAGCAGGGGGACAGCTGGAAACACCATATATTTT
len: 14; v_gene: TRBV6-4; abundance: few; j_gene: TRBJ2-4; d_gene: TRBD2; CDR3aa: CASSAGLAGSIQYF; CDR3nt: TGTGCCAGCAGTGCCGGACTAGCGGGGAGCATTCAGTACTTC
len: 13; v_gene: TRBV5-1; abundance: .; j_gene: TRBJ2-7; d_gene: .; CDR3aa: CASSRTETYEQYF; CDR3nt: TGCGCCAGCAGCAGGACAGAAACCTACGAGCAGTACTTC
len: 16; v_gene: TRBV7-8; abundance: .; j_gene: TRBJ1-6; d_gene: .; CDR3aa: CASSTGRSSYNSPLHF; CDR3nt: TGTGCCAGCAGCACAGGAAGAAGCTCCTATAATTCACCCCTCCACTTT
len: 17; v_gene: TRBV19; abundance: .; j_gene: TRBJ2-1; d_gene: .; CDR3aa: CASSRNGGRYSYNEQFF; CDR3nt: TGTGCCAGTAGTCGAAACGGGGGGCGTTACTCCTACAATGAGCAGTTCTTC
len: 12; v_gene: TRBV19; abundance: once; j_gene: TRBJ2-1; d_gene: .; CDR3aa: CASDSPYNEQFF; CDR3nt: TGTGCCTCCGACTCACCATACAATGAGCAGTTCTTC
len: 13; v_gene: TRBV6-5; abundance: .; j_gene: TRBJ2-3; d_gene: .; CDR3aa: CATDPEGTDTQYF; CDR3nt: TGTGCCACCGACCCTGAGGGCACAGATACGCAGTATTTT
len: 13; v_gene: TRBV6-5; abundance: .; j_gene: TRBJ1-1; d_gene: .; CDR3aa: CASGKYRNTEAFF; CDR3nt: TGTGCCAGCGGAAAGTACAGGAACACTGAAGCTTTCTTT
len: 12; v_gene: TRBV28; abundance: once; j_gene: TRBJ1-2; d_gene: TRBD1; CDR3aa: CASSLTGSGYTF; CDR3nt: TGTGCCAGCAGTTTGACAGGGAGCGGCTACACCTTC
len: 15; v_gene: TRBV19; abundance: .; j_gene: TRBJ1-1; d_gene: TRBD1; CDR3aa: CASRPGQGAYTEAFF; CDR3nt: TGTGCCAGTAGACCGGGACAGGGGGCTTATACTGAAGCTTTCTTT
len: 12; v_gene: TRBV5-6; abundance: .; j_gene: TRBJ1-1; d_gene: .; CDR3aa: CASSARDTKAFF; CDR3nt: TGTGCCAGCAGCGCCCGGGACACTAAAGCTTTCTTT
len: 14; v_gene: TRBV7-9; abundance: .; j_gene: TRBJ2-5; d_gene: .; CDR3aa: CASSPQTAKETQYF; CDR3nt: TGTGCCAGCAGCCCCCAAACAGCCAAAGAGACCCAGTACTTC
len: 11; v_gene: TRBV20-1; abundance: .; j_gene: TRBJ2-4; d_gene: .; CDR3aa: CSARPKNIQYF; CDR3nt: TGCAGTGCTAGACCGAAAAACATTCAGTACTTC
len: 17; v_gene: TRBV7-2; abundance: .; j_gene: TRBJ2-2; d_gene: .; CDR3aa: CASSLMAGLRGTGELFF; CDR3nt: TGTGCCAGCAGCTTAATGGCGGGACTGCGGGGCACCGGGGAGCTGTTTTTT
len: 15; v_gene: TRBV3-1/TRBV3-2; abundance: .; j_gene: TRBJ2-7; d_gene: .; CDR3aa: CASSQETGLWYEQYF; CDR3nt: TGTGCCAGCAGCCAAGAAACAGGTTTATGGTACGAGCAGTACTTC
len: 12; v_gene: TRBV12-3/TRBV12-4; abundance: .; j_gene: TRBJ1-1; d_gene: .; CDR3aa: CASTLGGTEAFF; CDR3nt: TGTGCCAGCACTTTAGGAGGCACTGAAGCTTTCTTT
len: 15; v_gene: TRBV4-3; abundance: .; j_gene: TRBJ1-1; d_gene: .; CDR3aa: CASSQQGLENTEAFF; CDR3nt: TGCGCCAGCAGCCAACAGGGGCTCGAAAACACTGAAGCTTTCTTT
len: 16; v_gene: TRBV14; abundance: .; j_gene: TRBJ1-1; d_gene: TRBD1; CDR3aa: CASSPTYGTGGTEAFF; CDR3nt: TGTGCCAGCAGCCCGACCTATGGGACAGGGGGGACTGAAGCTTTCTTT
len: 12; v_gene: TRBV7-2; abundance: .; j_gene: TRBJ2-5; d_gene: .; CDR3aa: CASSLGPETQYF; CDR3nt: TGTGCCAGCAGCTTAGGGCCGGAGACCCAGTACTTC
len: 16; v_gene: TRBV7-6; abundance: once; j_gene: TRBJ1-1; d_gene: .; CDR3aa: CASRFSGGEVNTEAFF; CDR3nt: TGTGCCAGCAGGTTTTCGGGGGGGGAGGTGAACACTGAAGCTTTCTTT
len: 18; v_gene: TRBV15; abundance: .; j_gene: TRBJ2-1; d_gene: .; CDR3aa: CATSRANIQGSSYNEQFF; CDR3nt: TGTGCCACCAGCAGAGCTAACATCCAGGGAAGCTCCTACAATGAGCAGTTCTTC
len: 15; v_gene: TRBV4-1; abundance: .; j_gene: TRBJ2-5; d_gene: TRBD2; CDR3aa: CASSLTSGGGETQYF; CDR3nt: TGCGCCAGCAGCTTGACTAGCGGGGGAGGAGAGACCCAGTACTTC
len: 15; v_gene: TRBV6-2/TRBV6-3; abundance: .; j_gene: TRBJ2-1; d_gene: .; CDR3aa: CASSSVNRAWDEQFF; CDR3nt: TGTGCCAGCAGTTCCGTAAACAGGGCTTGGGATGAGCAGTTCTTC
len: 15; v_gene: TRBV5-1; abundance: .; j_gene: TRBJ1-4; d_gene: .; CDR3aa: CASSLAGREGEKLFF; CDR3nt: TGCGCCAGCAGCTTGGCCGGTAGGGAGGGTGAAAAACTGTTTTTT
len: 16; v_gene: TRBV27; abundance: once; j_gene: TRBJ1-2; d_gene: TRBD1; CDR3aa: CASSLKQGALTDGYTF; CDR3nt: TGTGCCAGCAGTTTAAAACAGGGGGCTTTGACAGATGGCTACACCTTC
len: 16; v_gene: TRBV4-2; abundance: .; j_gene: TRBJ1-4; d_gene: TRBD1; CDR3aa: CASSRGGGTGDEKLFF; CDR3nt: TGTGCCAGCAGCCGCGGAGGAGGGACAGGGGATGAAAAACTGTTTTTT
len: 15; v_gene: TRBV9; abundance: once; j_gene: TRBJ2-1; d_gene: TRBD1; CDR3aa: CASSVRGQGYNEQFF; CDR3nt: TGTGCCAGCAGCGTACGGGGACAGGGCTACAATGAGCAGTTCTTC
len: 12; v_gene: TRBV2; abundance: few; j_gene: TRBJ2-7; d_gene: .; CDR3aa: CASSAGLLEQYF; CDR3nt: TGTGCCAGCAGTGCAGGGTTGTTAGAGCAGTACTTC
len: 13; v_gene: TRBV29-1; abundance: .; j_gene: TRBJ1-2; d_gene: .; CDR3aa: CSVGTGRIEGYTF; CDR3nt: TGCAGCGTGGGCACAGGGCGGATAGAAGGCTACACCTTC
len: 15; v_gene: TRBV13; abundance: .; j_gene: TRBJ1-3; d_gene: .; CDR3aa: CASSYPGTIGNTIYF; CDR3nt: TGTGCCAGCAGTTACCCCGGGACAATCGGAAACACCATATATTTT
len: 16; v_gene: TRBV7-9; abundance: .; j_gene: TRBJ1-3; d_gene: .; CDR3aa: CASSQSGGHPGNTIYF; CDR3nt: TGTGCCAGCAGCCAATCTGGAGGGCACCCTGGAAACACCATATATTTT
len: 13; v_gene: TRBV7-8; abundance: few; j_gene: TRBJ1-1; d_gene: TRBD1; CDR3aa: CASSGQGRTEAFF; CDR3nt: TGTGCCAGCAGCGGACAGGGACGCACTGAAGCTTTCTTT
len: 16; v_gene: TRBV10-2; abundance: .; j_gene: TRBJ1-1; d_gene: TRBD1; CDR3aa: CASSDHPPGTGWKAFF; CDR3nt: TGCGCCAGCAGTGACCACCCCCCCGGGACAGGGTGGAAAGCTTTCTTT
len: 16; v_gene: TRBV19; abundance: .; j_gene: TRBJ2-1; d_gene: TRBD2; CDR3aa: CASSRSAGGVYNEQFF; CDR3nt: TGTGCCAGTAGTAGGTCAGCGGGAGGGGTATACAATGAGCAGTTCTTC
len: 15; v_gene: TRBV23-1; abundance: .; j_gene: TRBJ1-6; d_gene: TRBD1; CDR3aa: CASSQSKDRDSPLHF; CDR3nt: TGCGCCAGCAGTCAATCGAAGGACAGGGATTCACCCCTCCACTTT
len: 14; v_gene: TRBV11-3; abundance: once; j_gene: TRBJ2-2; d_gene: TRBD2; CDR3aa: CRALAGEHRGELFF; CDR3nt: TGTAGGGCGTTAGCGGGGGAACACCGCGGGGAGCTGTTTTTT